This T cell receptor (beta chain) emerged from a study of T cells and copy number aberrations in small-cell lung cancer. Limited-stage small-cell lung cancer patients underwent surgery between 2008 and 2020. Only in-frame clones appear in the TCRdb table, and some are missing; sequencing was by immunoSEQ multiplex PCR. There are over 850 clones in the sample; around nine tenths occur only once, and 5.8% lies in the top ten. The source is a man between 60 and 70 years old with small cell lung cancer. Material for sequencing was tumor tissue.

CDR3 in DNA: TGCGCCAGCAGCCACCTCCTAGCGGCAGTGGAGACCCAGTACTTC. Its translation: CASSHLLAAVETQYF. The chain employs TRBV4-1 and TRBJ2-5, with TRBD2 matching over 7 bases. V dropped 3 bases and J dropped 5; count of bases not matched to a gene: 9. This CDR3 has 15 residues. Germline CDR1 is MGHRA and CDR2 is YSYEKL.